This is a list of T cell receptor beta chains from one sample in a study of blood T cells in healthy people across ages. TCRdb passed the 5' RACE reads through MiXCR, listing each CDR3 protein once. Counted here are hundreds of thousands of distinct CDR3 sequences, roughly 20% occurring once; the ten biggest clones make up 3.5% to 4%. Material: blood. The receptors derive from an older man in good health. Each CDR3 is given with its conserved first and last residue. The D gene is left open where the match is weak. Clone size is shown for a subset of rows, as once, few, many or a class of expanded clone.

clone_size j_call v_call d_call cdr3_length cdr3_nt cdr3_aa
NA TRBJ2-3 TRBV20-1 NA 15 TGCAGTGCTAGGGGTCCCCAATCCCACACAGATACGCAGTATTTT CSARGPQSHTDTQYF
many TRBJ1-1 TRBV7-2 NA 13 TGTGCCAGCAGCTTAGGCCGGCGGGGTGAAGCTTTCTTT CASSLGRRGEAFF
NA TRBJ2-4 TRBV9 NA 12 TGTGCCAGCAGCGAGGAGGAAAACATTCAGTACTTC CASSEEENIQYF
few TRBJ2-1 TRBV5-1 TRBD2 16 TGCGCCAGCAGCTTGACCGAACTAGCGGGGCAAAATGAGCAGTTCTTC CASSLTELAGQNEQFF
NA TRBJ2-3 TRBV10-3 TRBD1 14 TGTGCCAGTCTGGGACAGGGGGAGGTAGATACGCAGTATTTT CASLGQGEVDTQYF
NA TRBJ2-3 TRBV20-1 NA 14 TGCAGTGCTAGAGCCAGGGGGGCCACAGATACGCAGTATTTT CSARARGATDTQYF
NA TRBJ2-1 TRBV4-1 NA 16 TGCGCCAGCAGCCATAGTGGACGGGGGCGTTGGAATGAGCAGTTCTTC CASSHSGRGRWNEQFF
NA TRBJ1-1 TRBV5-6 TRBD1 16 TGTGCCAGCAGCTTTGACCGGGACAGGGAAAACACTGAAGCTTTCTTT CASSFDRDRENTEAFF
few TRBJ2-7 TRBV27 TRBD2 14 TGTGCCAGCAGTTCCCTCGGGACTAGCAACGAGCAGTACTTC CASSSLGTSNEQYF
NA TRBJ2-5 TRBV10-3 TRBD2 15 TGTGCCATCAGTGAGTCGCCTAGCGGGATCGAGACCCAGTACTTC CAISESPSGIETQYF
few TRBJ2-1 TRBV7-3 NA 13 TGTGCCAGCAGCTTCCGGGTGGACAATGAGCAGTTCTTC CASSFRVDNEQFF
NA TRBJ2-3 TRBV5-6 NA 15 TGTGCCAGCAGCTTGGGTTACGGGAACACAGATACGCAGTATTTT CASSLGYGNTDTQYF
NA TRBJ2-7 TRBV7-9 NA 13 TGTGCCAGCAGCCCACCTCCCGGGACCGAGCAGTACTTC CASSPPPGTEQYF
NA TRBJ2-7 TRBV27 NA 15 TGTGCCAGCAGTTTAAAGGCAGGGAAGCTCGGCGAGCAGTACTTC CASSLKAGKLGEQYF
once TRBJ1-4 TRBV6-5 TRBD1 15 TGTGCCAGCAGTTACTCGTGGGACAGCGGTGAAAAACTGTTTTTT CASSYSWDSGEKLFF
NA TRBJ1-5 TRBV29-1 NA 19 TGCAGCGTTGAAGATCCTGGAGGGGGACTCTTCTTTAGCAATCAGCCCCAGCATTTT CSVEDPGGGLFFSNQPQHF
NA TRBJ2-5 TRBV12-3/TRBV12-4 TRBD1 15 TGTGCCAGCAGTTCGGGACAGGGGATCCAAGAGACCCAGTACTTC CASSSGQGIQETQYF
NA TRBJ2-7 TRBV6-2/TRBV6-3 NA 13 TGTGCCAGCAAGCGAGGCGGTACCTACGAGCAGTACTTC CASKRGGTYEQYF
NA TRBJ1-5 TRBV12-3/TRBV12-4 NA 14 TGTGCCAGCAGTTTAACAGCGAACAATCAGCCCCAGCATTTT CASSLTANNQPQHF
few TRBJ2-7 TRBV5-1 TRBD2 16 TGCGCCAGCAGCTTGGAAGGCGGGAGGGCCCGGGACGAGCAGTACTTC CASSLEGGRARDEQYF
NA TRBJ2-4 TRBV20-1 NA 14 TGCAGTGCTGTACCCGGGACTGAAAAAAACATTCAGTACTTC CSAVPGTEKNIQYF
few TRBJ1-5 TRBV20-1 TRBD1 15 TGCAGTGCTAGGCCGTCCGGGACAGGGGCACAGCCCCAGCATTTT CSARPSGTGAQPQHF
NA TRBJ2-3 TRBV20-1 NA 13 TGCAGTGCTAGCGGTGCGGGGGCGCTTACGCAGTATTTT CSASGAGALTQYF
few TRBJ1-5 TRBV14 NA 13 TGTGCCAGCAGTCTACCACGCAATCAGCCCCAGCATTTT CASSLPRNQPQHF
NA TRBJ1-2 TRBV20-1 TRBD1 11 TGCAGTGCTACAGGGGGGTTTCGCTACACCTTC CSATGGFRYTF
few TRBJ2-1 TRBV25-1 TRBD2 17 TGTGCCAGCAGTGAATATCGACTAGCGGGAGACTTCAATGAGCAGTTCTTC CASSEYRLAGDFNEQFF
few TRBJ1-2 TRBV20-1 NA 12 TGCAGTGCTAGTGCCGGAGTCTATGGCTACACCTTC CSASAGVYGYTF
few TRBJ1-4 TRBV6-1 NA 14 TGTGCCAGCATTCCCGACAGGTCCAATGAAAAACTGTTTTTT CASIPDRSNEKLFF
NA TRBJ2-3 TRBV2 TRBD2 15 TGTGCCAGCAAACTAGCGGGAGGGCCGACAGATACGCAGTATTTT CASKLAGGPTDTQYF
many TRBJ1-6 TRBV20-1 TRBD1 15 TGCAGTGCTAGCCCCCCGGGACAGGCCAATTCACCCCTCCACTTT CSASPPGQANSPLHF
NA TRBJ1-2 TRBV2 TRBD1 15 TGTGCCAGCAGCGAAGACAGGGGGATCTCGTATGGCTACACCTTC CASSEDRGISYGYTF
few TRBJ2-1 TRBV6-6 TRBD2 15 TGTGCCAGCAGGTCCGGGACTAGCGGAGACAATGAGCAGTTCTTC CASRSGTSGDNEQFF
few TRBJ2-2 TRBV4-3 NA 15 TGCGCCAGCAGCCAAGATGAAGGCATTGGAGGGGAGCTGTTTTTT CASSQDEGIGGELFF
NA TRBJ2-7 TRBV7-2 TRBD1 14 TGTGCCAGCAGCCCCGGGACAGGGAAATACGAGCAGTACTTC CASSPGTGKYEQYF
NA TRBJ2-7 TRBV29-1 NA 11 TGCAGCGTTTTCAGGGACTACGAGCAGTACTTC CSVFRDYEQYF
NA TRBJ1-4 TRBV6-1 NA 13 TGTGCCAGCAACAGAAGAGACAATGAAAAACTGTTTTTT CASNRRDNEKLFF
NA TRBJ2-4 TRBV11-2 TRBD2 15 TGTGCCAGCAGCCGCCGTCCTGCGGGAGGGGACATTCGGTACTTC CASSRRPAGGDIRYF
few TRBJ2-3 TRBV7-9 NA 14 TGTGCCAGCAGCTTAGCCCTCGACCACGATACGCAGTATTTT CASSLALDHDTQYF
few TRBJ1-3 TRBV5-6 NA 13 TGTGCCAGCAACCCTGAGGGCGGAAACACCATATATTTT CASNPEGGNTIYF
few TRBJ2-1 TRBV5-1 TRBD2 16 TGCGCCAGCAGCTTGAGAGGGCTAGCGGGGGAAAATGAGCAGTTCTTC CASSLRGLAGENEQFF
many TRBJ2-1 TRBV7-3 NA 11 TGTGCCAGCAGCTTAAACGGGGAGCAGTTCTTC CASSLNGEQFF
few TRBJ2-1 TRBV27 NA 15 TGTGCCAGCCGACCAGGGGGAGGGCGGCACAATGAGCAGTTCTTC CASRPGGGRHNEQFF
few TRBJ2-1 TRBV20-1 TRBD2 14 TGCAGTGCTAGCGGGACTAGAGGGTACAATGAGCAGTTCTTC CSASGTRGYNEQFF
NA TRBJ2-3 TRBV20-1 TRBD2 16 TGCAGTGCTACCGCCGGACTAGCGGGGGATGGAGATACGCAGTATTTT CSATAGLAGDGDTQYF
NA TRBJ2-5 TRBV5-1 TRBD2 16 TGCGCCAGCAGCTTGGAACGGACTAGCGGCCAAGAGACCCAGTACTTC CASSLERTSGQETQYF
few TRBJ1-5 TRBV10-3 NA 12 TGTGCCATCAGTAGGGACAATCAGCCCCAGCATTTT CAISRDNQPQHF
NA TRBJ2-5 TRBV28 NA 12 TGTGCCAGCAGAGTATTCCCGGAGACCCAGTACTTC CASRVFPETQYF
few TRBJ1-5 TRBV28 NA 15 TGTGCCAGCTTCGGGGGGGGCTATAGCAATCAGCCCCAGCATTTT CASFGGGYSNQPQHF
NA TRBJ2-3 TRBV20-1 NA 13 TGCAGTGCTAGCGGGGCGAACACAGATACGCAGTATTTT CSASGANTDTQYF
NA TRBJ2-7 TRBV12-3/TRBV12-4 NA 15 TGTGCCAGCAGTTTAGGTGGTCTAGGGGGGTACGAGCAGTACTTC CASSLGGLGGYEQYF
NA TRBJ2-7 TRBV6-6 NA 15 TGTGCCAGCAGTCCTACCGGGACGGCTTGGTACGAGCAGTACTTC CASSPTGTAWYEQYF